A selection of T cell receptor beta chains follows, all from one sample in a study of glioma-infiltrating T cells after dendritic cell vaccination. The protocol was immunoSEQ multiplex PCR, while the TCRdb copy is restricted to in-frame clones and leaves out a portion. The sample holds tens of thousands of clones, around four fifths seen once. The source was blood, collected after dendritic cell vaccination. These receptors were collected from a human donor with glioblastoma. Each CDR3 is given with its conserved first and last residue. The D gene is left open where the match is weak. Expanded clones are given a class, and other clones once, few, many or no size at all.

TGTGCCAGCAGCGTAGCACAGGCGAATCAGCCCCAGCATTTT | CASSVAQANQPQHF | . | . | TRBJ1-5 | TRBV9
TGTGCCAGCAGCTACAAAACAGGGGTCTTTGAAAAACTGTTTTTT | CASSYKTGVFEKLFF | TRBD1 | few | TRBJ1-4 | TRBV5-4
TGTGCCAGCTCCCCCAACAGGGTCGGCACTGAAGCTTTCTTT | CASSPNRVGTEAFF | . | . | TRBJ1-1 | TRBV18
TGTGCCAGCAGCTTAGCGGGACAGGGGTACGGCTACACCTTC | CASSLAGQGYGYTF | TRBD1 | . | TRBJ1-2 | TRBV7-9
TGCGCCAGCAGCCCGCGTTGGGGAGGCGAATATACGCAGTATTTT | CASSPRWGGEYTQYF | . | . | TRBJ2-3 | TRBV5-1
TGCAGCGTTGAGGTGACAGAGAACACTGAAGCTTTCTTT | CSVEVTENTEAFF | . | . | TRBJ1-1 | TRBV29-1
TGTGCCAGCAGGACGGGACAGACTATGAACACTGAAGCTTTCTTT | CASRTGQTMNTEAFF | TRBD1 | once | TRBJ1-1 | TRBV28
TGCGCCAGCAGCTTAGACAGTAATATTCAGCCCCAGCATTTT | CASSLDSNIQPQHF | . | . | TRBJ1-5 | TRBV5-1
TGTGCCAGCAGCGTAGCCACAGGGTCTGGGGCCAACGTCCTGACTTTC | CASSVATGSGANVLTF | . | . | TRBJ2-6 | TRBV9
TGTGCCAGTACCTCCTTAGGGAGCGGGAACACAGATACGCAGTATTTT | CASTSLGSGNTDTQYF | TRBD2 | few | TRBJ2-3 | TRBV19
TGTGCCACCAGCAGAGATAGGGACTACACCTACAATGAGCAGTTCTTC | CATSRDRDYTYNEQFF | TRBD2 | . | TRBJ2-1 | TRBV15
TGCGCCAGCAGCCCCGGACAGGGGGTCTATGGCTACACCTTC | CASSPGQGVYGYTF | TRBD1 | . | TRBJ1-2 | TRBV5-1
TGTGCCAGCAGTACCCGACCAACAGGGTCAAATACGCAGTATTTT | CASSTRPTGSNTQYF | . | . | TRBJ2-3 | TRBV6-5
TGTGCCAGCAGTCCCGGGACACCTAAAGAGACCCAGTACTTC | CASSPGTPKETQYF | . | . | TRBJ2-5 | TRBV6-6
TGTGCCAGCAGTGTCAGGGAGGCAACTAATGAAAAACTGTTTTTT | CASSVREATNEKLFF | . | few | TRBJ1-4 | TRBV2
TGTGCCAGCAGCTTCAGACCGGGAGCGGGTGAGACCCAGTACTTC | CASSFRPGAGETQYF | . | few | TRBJ2-5 | TRBV7-3
TGTGCCAGCAGCTTAGGGCAGGGGATAAAAGAGCAGTACTTC | CASSLGQGIKEQYF | . | . | TRBJ2-7 | TRBV7-9
TGTGCCAGCAGTGAATGGACAGGGTTCGATGGCTACACCTTC | CASSEWTGFDGYTF | TRBD1 | . | TRBJ1-2 | TRBV6-1
TGTGCCAGCAGTCGAGACACCGGGGAGCTGTTTTTT | CASSRDTGELFF | . | . | TRBJ2-2 | TRBV27
TGCAGCGTTGGGGGTGGGAGGCGTACTGAAGCTTTCTTT | CSVGGGRRTEAFF | . | once | TRBJ1-1 | TRBV29-1
TGTGCCAGCAGTGACGGACAGGGGGTACGTGGCTACACCTTC | CASSDGQGVRGYTF | TRBD1 | . | TRBJ1-2 | TRBV6-6
TGTGCCAGCAGTCCCCGGGGCAGGGGCGGTGGCTACACCTTC | CASSPRGRGGGYTF | . | . | TRBJ1-2 | TRBV27
TGTGCCAGCAGCAGAAACAGGGGAAATGAGCAGTTCTTC | CASSRNRGNEQFF | TRBD1 | . | TRBJ2-1 | TRBV6-5
TGTGCCAGCAGCGTTAGCGGGGGGGCCCGCGGTGAGCAGTTCTTC | CASSVSGGARGEQFF | TRBD2 | . | TRBJ2-1 | TRBV11-1
TGTGCCAGCAGCTTAGCGACAGCTGGAAACACTGAAGCTTTCTTT | CASSLATAGNTEAFF | . | . | TRBJ1-1 | TRBV7-2
TGTGCCAGTAGTATCGGGAGATACACCGGGGAGCTGTTTTTT | CASSIGRYTGELFF | . | few | TRBJ2-2 | TRBV19
TGCGCCAGCAGCTTGGAGGCGGTGAACACCGGGGAGCTGTTTTTT | CASSLEAVNTGELFF | . | once | TRBJ2-2 | TRBV5-1
TGTGCCAGCAGGCTCCCCGGGACTAGCCGGGATGAGCAGTTCTTC | CASRLPGTSRDEQFF | TRBD2 | . | TRBJ2-1 | TRBV6-6
TGTGCCAGCAGCTTAAGGGACAGATCCTACGAGCAGTACTTC | CASSLRDRSYEQYF | TRBD1 | once | TRBJ2-7 | TRBV11-1
TGCGCCAGCAGCTACAGGGGTAAGGACACTGAAGCTTTCTTT | CASSYRGKDTEAFF | TRBD1 | . | TRBJ1-1 | TRBV5-1
TGTGCCAGCAGCCCCGGGACATCCCTTCTCTCCTATGGCTACACCTTC | CASSPGTSLLSYGYTF | . | few | TRBJ1-2 | TRBV7-9
TGTGCCAGCAGTTCGGGTCTCTCGGGAGAGACCCAGTACTTC | CASSSGLSGETQYF | . | . | TRBJ2-5 | TRBV7-3
TGTGCCAGCAGCTCAACTGGACAGGGCTTGAACACTGAAGCTTTCTTT | CASSSTGQGLNTEAFF | TRBD1 | . | TRBJ1-1 | TRBV2
TGTGCCAGCAGTAACAGTCAACCAAGCACAGATACGCAGTATTTT | CASSNSQPSTDTQYF | . | . | TRBJ2-3 | TRBV6-5
TGTGCCAGCAGTGAAGCGCCAGTCGAGGCCTACGAGCAGTACTTC | CASSEAPVEAYEQYF | . | . | TRBJ2-7 | TRBV6-1
TGTGCCAGCAGCCAAGAGGCTGGGCATGTGTACCAAGAGACCCAGTACTTC | CASSQEAGHVYQETQYF | . | . | TRBJ2-5 | TRBV4-2
TGTGCCAGCAGCCCCCGCCAGGGAGGGGGCTCCTACGAGCAGTACTTC | CASSPRQGGGSYEQYF | . | . | TRBJ2-7 | TRBV14
TGTGCCAGCAGCACGGACAGGGGGCCCTCTGGAAACACCATATATTTT | CASSTDRGPSGNTIYF | TRBD1 | . | TRBJ1-3 | TRBV5-4
TGCGCCAGCAGCCAAAATTCACGGGGGGGGCGCTACAATGAGCAGTTCTTC | CASSQNSRGGRYNEQFF | TRBD2 | . | TRBJ2-1 | TRBV4-1
TGTGCCAGCAGCTCCCGTGAGGGAGTCTATGGCTACACCTTC | CASSSREGVYGYTF | . | . | TRBJ1-2 | TRBV7-9
TGCAGCGCCCGTGACAGATCCTACGAGCAGTACTTC | CSARDRSYEQYF | . | . | TRBJ2-7 | TRBV29-1